This T cell receptor beta chain comes out of a study of CD8+CD57+ T cells in acquired aplastic anemia. Notes on the study in general: Twenty-nine CD8+ CDR3 sequences were shared between patients and controls.

An expansion of CD8+CD57+ cells by flow cytometry had been shown in patients chosen for sequencing. Profiling of TCR beta VDJ combinations and CDR3 sequences used genomic DNA as template. MiXCR, run by TCRdb on the reads, gives a single entry per CDR3 protein. The sample includes about 180,000 distinct CDR3 sequences, almost 50% of them seen just once. Details on this clonotype: Its specificity is not known.

V gave up 11 bases and J gave up 2 bases; unmatched junction bases: 4. Per germline, CDR1 SNHLY and CDR2 FYNNEI. The CDR3 contains 12 residues. The sequenced sample was sorted CD4+, CD8+, or CD8+CD57+ T cells (not recorded which) from PBMCs. This receptor was obtained from a human donor with aplastic anemia. The gene calls are TRBV2 and TRBJ2-7; 9 nucleotides match TRBD1. CDR3 DNA: TGTGCCGGGGGACAGGGCGCCTACGAGCAGTACTTC. Protein sequence: CAGGQGAYEQYF.